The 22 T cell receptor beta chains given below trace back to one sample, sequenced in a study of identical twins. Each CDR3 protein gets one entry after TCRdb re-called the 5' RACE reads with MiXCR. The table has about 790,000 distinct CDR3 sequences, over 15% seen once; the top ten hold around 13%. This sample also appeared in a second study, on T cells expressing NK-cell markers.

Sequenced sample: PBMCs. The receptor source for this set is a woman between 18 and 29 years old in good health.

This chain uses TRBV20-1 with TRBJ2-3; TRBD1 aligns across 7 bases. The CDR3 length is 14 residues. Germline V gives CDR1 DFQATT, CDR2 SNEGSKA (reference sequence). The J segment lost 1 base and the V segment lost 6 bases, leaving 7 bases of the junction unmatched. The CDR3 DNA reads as TGCAGTGCCCAAAAGGGGACAGGCACAGATACGCAGTATTTT. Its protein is CSAQKGTGTDTQYF.

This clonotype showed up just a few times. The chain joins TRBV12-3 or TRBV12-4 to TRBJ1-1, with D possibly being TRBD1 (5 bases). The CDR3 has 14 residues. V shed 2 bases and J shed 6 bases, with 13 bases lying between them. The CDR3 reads CASSLIPQGAEAFF. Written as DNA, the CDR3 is TGTGCCAGCAGTTTAATTCCCCAGGGCGCTGAAGCTTTCTTT.

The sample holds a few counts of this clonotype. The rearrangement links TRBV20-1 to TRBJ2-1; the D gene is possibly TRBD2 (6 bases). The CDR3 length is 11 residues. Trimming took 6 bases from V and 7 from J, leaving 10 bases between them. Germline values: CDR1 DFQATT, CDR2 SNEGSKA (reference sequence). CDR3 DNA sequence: TGCAGTGCCCCTAGCGTAAATGAGCAGTTCTTC. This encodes CSAPSVNEQFF.

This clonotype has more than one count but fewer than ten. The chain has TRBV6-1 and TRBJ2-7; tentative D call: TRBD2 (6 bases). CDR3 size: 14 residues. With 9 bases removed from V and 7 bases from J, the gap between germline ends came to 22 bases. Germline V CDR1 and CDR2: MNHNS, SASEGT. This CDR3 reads CASSTRGTAGEQYF. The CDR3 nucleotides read TGTGCCAGTAGTACGAGGGGAACAGCGGGTGAGCAGTACTTC.

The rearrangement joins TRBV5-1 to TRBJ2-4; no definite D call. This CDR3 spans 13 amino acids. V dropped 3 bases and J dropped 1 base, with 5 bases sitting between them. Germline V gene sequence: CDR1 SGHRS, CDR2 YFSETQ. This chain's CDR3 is CASSSEAKNIQYF. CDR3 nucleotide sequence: TGCGCCAGCAGCTCTGAGGCCAAAAACATTCAGTACTTC.

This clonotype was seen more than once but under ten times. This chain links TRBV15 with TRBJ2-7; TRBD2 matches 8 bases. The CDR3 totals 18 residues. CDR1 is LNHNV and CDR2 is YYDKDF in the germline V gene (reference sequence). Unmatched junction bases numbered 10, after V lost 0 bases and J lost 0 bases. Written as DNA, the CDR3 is TGTGCCACCAGCAGAGAATTGGGCGGGGGGCAAAGCTCCTACGAGCAGTACTTC. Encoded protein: CATSRELGGGQSSYEQYF. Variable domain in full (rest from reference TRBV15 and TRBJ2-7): DAMVIQNPRYQVTQFGKPVTLSCSQTLNHNVMYWYQQKSSQAPKLLFHYYDKDFNNEADTPDNFQSRRPNTSFCFLDIRSPGLGDTAMYLCATSRELGGGQSSYEQYFGPGTRLTVT.

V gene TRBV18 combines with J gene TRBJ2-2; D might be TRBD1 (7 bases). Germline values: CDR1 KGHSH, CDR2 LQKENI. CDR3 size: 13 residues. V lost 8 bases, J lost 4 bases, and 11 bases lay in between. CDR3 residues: CASPGGRTGELFF. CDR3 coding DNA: TGTGCCAGCCCAGGGGGGCGCACCGGGGAGCTGTTTTTT.

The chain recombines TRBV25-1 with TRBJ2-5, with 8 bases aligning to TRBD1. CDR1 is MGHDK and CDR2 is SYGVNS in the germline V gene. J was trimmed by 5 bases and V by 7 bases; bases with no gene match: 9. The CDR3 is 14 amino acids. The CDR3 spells CASIPTGEVETQYF. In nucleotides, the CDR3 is TGTGCCAGCATCCCGACAGGGGAAGTGGAGACCCAGTACTTC.

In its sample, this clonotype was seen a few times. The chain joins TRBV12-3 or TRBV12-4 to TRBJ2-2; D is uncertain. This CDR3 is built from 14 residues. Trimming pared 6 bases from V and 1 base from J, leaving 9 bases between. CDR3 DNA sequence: TGTGCCAGCAGCCATATACAGAACACCGGGGAGCTGTTTTTT. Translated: CASSHIQNTGELFF.

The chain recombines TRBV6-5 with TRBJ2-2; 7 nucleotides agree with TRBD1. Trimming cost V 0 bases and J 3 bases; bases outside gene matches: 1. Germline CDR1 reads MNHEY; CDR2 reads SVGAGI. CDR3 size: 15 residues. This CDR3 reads CASSYSQGDTGELFF. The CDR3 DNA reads TGTGCCAGCAGTTACTCTCAGGGGGACACCGGGGAGCTGTTTTTT.

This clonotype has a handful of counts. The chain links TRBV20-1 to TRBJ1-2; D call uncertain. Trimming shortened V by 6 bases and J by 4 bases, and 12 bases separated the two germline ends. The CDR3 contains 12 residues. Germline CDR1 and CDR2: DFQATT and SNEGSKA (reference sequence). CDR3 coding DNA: TGCAGTGCACGGACCCCTGTCTATGGCTACACCTTC. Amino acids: CSARTPVYGYTF.

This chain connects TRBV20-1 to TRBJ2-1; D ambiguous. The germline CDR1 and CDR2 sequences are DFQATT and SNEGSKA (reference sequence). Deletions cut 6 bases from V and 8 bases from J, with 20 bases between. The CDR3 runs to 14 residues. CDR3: CSAKRTTNSDEQFF. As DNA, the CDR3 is TGCAGTGCCAAAAGGACGACGAATTCCGATGAGCAGTTCTTC.

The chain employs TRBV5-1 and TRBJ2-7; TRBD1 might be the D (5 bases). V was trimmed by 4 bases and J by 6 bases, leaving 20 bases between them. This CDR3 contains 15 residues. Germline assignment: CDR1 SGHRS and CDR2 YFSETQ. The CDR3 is CASSQDTGLMGEQYF. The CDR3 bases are TGCGCCAGCAGCCAAGACACAGGTTTGATGGGCGAGCAGTACTTC. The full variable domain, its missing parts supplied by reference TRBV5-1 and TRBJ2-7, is KAGVTQTPRYLIKTRGQQVTLSCSPISGHRSVSWYQQTPGQGLQFLFEYFSETQRNKGNFPGRFSGRQFSNSRSEMNVSTLELGDSALYLCASSQDTGLMGEQYFGPGTRLTVT.

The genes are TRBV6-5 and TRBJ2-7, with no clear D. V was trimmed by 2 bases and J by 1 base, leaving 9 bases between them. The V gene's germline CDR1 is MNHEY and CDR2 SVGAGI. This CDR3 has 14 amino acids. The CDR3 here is CASSYGRGSYEQYF. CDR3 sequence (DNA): TGTGCCAGCAGTTACGGGCGCGGATCCTACGAGCAGTACTTC.

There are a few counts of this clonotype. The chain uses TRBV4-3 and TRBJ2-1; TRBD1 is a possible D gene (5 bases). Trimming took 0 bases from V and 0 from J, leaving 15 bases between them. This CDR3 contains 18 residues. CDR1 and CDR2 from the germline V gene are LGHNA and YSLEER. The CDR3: CASSQDQSPGRSYNEQFF. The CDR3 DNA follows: TGCGCCAGCAGCCAAGATCAATCCCCAGGGCGCTCCTACAATGAGCAGTTCTTC.

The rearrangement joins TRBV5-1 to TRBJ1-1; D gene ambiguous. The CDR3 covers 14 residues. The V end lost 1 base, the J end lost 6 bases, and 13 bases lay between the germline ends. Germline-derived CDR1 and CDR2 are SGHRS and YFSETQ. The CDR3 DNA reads TGCGCCAGCAGCTTGTCTGTGGGTCTCCCTGAAGCTTTCTTT. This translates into CASSLSVGLPEAFF.

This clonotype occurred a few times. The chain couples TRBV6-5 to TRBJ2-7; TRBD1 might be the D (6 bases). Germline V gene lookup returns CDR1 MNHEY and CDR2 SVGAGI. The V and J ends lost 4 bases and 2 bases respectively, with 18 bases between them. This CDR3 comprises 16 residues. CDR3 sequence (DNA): TGTGCCAGCAGTTCCTTAGGACAGACAAAAACCTACGAGCAGTACTTC. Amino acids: CASSSLGQTKTYEQYF.

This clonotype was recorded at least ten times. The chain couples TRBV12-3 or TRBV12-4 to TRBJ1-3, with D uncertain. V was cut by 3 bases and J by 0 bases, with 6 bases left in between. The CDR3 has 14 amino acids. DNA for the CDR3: TGTGCCAGCAGTTTTCGGGGCTCTGGAAACACCATATATTTT. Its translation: CASSFRGSGNTIYF.

In DNA, the CDR3 is TGTGCCAGCAGCCGACCGTACTACGAGCAGTACTTC. It is translated as CASSRPYYEQYF. The V call is TRBV7-8, the J call TRBJ2-7; D is uncertain. V gave up 5 bases and J gave up 3 bases, with 8 bases separating them. This CDR3 has 12 residues. Germline V gene data show CDR1 as SGHVS and CDR2 as FQNEAQ.

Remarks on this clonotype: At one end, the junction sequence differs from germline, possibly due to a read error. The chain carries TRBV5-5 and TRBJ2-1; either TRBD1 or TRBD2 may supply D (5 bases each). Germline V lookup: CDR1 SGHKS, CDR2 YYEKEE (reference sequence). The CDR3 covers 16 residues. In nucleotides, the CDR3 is TGCGCCAGCACCCTCCCGGGACGCCGCTCCTACAATGAGCAGTTCTTC. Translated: CASTLPGRRSYNEQFF.

CDR3 sequence: CASSLVGIDNSPLHF. For the CDR3, the DNA is TGCGCCAGCAGCTTGGTGGGGATAGACAACTCACCCCTCCACTTT. This chain uses TRBV5-1 with TRBJ1-6; no definite D call. V was trimmed by 0 bases and J by 10 bases, leaving 14 bases between them. CDR1 and CDR2 from the germline V gene are SGHRS and YFSETQ. There are 15 residues in the CDR3.

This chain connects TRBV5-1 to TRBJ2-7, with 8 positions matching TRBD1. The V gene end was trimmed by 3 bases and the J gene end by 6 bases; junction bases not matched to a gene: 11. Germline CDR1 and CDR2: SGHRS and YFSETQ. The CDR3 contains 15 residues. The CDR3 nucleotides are TGCGCCAGCAGCTGGGGCCCCGGGACAGGAGTCGAGCAGTACTTC. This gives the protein CASSWGPGTGVEQYF.